This is a list of T cell receptor beta chains from one sample in a study of read filtering for tumor transcriptome and immune sequencing. TCRdb independently ran MiXCR on the reads; one entry per CDR3 protein. The profile shows tens of thousands of distinct CDR3 sequences, about 22% of them singletons. The specimen was a population of CD138-negative cells sorted from bone marrow. These receptors came from a donor at least 40 years old with multiple myeloma. Both conserved end residues are part of each CDR3. A D gene is named only where the DNA matches it firmly. Where a row states a size, it is once, few, many or the class of an expanded clone; other rows omit it.

j_call: TRBJ2-1; v_call: TRBV5-1; clone_size: many; d_call: NA; cdr3_aa: CASSPLWNEQFF; cdr3_nt: TGCGCCAGCAGCCCCCTCTGGAATGAGCAGTTCTTC
j_call: TRBJ1-1; v_call: TRBV11-2; clone_size: many; d_call: NA; cdr3_aa: CASSLRARVDTEAFF; cdr3_nt: TGTGCCAGCAGCTTAAGGGCACGGGTGGACACTGAAGCTTTCTTT
j_call: TRBJ2-7; v_call: TRBV5-1; clone_size: few; d_call: TRBD1; cdr3_aa: CASSLGGQGNEQYF; cdr3_nt: TGCGCCAGCAGCTTGGGAGGACAGGGGAACGAGCAGTACTTC
j_call: TRBJ2-7; v_call: TRBV20-1; clone_size: many; d_call: NA; cdr3_aa: CSGLESSYEQYF; cdr3_nt: TGCAGTGGGTTGGAGAGCTCCTACGAGCAGTACTTC
j_call: TRBJ2-3; v_call: TRBV6-6; clone_size: many; d_call: TRBD2; cdr3_aa: CASSLRDYTDTQYF; cdr3_nt: TGTGCCAGCAGCCTCCGGGACTACACAGATACGCAGTATTTT
j_call: TRBJ2-2; v_call: TRBV6-1; clone_size: NA; d_call: TRBD2; cdr3_aa: CASSELAVGGTGELFF; cdr3_nt: TGTGCCAGCAGTGAACTAGCGGTGGGGGGGACCGGGGAGCTGTTTTTT
j_call: TRBJ2-7; v_call: TRBV2; clone_size: many; d_call: NA; cdr3_aa: CASSEAGTPTSYEQYF; cdr3_nt: TGTGCCAGCAGTGAAGCTGGGACACCAACCTCCTACGAGCAGTACTTC
j_call: TRBJ2-2; v_call: TRBV20-1; clone_size: many; d_call: TRBD2; cdr3_aa: CSARDFRAGLAGELFF; cdr3_nt: TGCAGTGCTAGAGATTTTAGGGCAGGACTAGCCGGGGAGCTGTTTTTT
j_call: TRBJ2-7; v_call: TRBV28; clone_size: few; d_call: TRBD1; cdr3_aa: CASSTVQGVKEQYF; cdr3_nt: TGTGCCAGCAGTACTGTACAGGGGGTGAAAGAGCAGTACTTC
j_call: TRBJ2-1; v_call: TRBV7-8; clone_size: many; d_call: NA; cdr3_aa: CASSASVDNQSEQFF; cdr3_nt: TGTGCCAGCAGCGCCAGTGTGGACAACCAATCCGAGCAGTTCTTC
j_call: TRBJ2-7; v_call: TRBV25-1; clone_size: many; d_call: NA; cdr3_aa: CASSEQGSSYEQYF; cdr3_nt: TGTGCCAGCAGCGAACAGGGTAGCTCCTACGAGCAGTACTTC
j_call: TRBJ1-3; v_call: TRBV20-1; clone_size: many; d_call: NA; cdr3_aa: CSARLPGDGNTIYF; cdr3_nt: TGCAGTGCTAGACTCCCGGGGGATGGAAACACCATATATTTT
j_call: TRBJ2-5; v_call: TRBV5-1; clone_size: many; d_call: NA; cdr3_aa: CASSAEETQYF; cdr3_nt: TGCGCCAGCAGCGCCGAAGAGACCCAGTACTTC
j_call: TRBJ1-1; v_call: TRBV29-1; clone_size: many; d_call: NA; cdr3_aa: CSVGSGDYTEAFF; cdr3_nt: TGCAGCGTGGGGTCCGGGGACTACACTGAAGCTTTCTTT
j_call: TRBJ1-1; v_call: TRBV20-1; clone_size: NA; d_call: NA; cdr3_aa: CSASPGVDTEAFF; cdr3_nt: TGCAGTGCTAGTCCCGGGGTCGACACTGAAGCTTTCTTT
j_call: TRBJ2-3; v_call: TRBV12-3/TRBV12-4; clone_size: NA; d_call: NA; cdr3_aa: CASSLASGQDTQYF; cdr3_nt: TGTGCCAGCAGTTTAGCGTCAGGGCAAGATACGCAGTATTTT
j_call: TRBJ2-5; v_call: TRBV7-2; clone_size: many; d_call: NA; cdr3_aa: CASSPWAGKETQYF; cdr3_nt: TGTGCCAGCAGCCCTTGGGCAGGGAAGGAGACCCAGTACTTC
j_call: TRBJ1-2; v_call: TRBV29-1; clone_size: few; d_call: NA; cdr3_aa: CSVEDRNYGYTF; cdr3_nt: TGCAGCGTTGAAGACAGAAACTATGGCTACACCTTC
j_call: TRBJ2-3; v_call: TRBV6-6; clone_size: NA; d_call: NA; cdr3_aa: CANGLGSSTDTQYF; cdr3_nt: TGTGCCAATGGTCTAGGGTCTAGCACAGATACGCAGTATTTT
j_call: TRBJ2-5; v_call: TRBV2; clone_size: many; d_call: TRBD1; cdr3_aa: CASSGTGSRETQYF; cdr3_nt: TGTGCCAGCAGTGGGACAGGGAGTCGAGAGACCCAGTACTTC
j_call: TRBJ1-1; v_call: TRBV7-9; clone_size: many; d_call: NA; cdr3_aa: CASTKRGGRNTEAFF; cdr3_nt: TGTGCCAGCACCAAAAGGGGGGGCAGGAACACTGAAGCTTTCTTT
j_call: TRBJ1-2; v_call: TRBV12-3/TRBV12-4; clone_size: NA; d_call: NA; cdr3_aa: CASSLQSAYGYTF; cdr3_nt: TGTGCCAGCAGTTTACAGTCGGCATATGGCTACACCTTC
j_call: TRBJ2-1; v_call: TRBV6-6; clone_size: many; d_call: TRBD2; cdr3_aa: CASTHPGGQFF; cdr3_nt: TGTGCCAGCACCCACCCGGGAGGACAGTTCTTC
j_call: TRBJ2-2; v_call: TRBV7-8; clone_size: many; d_call: TRBD2; cdr3_aa: CASSLSAGGRTGELFF; cdr3_nt: TGTGCCAGCAGCTTAAGCGCGGGGGGGCGCACCGGGGAGCTGTTTTTT
j_call: TRBJ2-7; v_call: TRBV15; clone_size: many; d_call: NA; cdr3_aa: CATSSRTDYEQYF; cdr3_nt: TGTGCCACCAGCAGCCGGACAGACTACGAGCAGTACTTC
j_call: TRBJ2-1; v_call: TRBV2; clone_size: NA; d_call: TRBD2; cdr3_aa: CASTLGWGGNEQFF; cdr3_nt: TGTGCCAGCACCCTCGGATGGGGGGGCAATGAGCAGTTCTTC
j_call: TRBJ2-7; v_call: TRBV29-1; clone_size: many; d_call: NA; cdr3_aa: CSASGADYEQYF; cdr3_nt: TGCAGCGCCTCCGGGGCAGACTACGAGCAGTACTTC
j_call: TRBJ2-2; v_call: TRBV7-9; clone_size: many; d_call: NA; cdr3_aa: CASSTGQGNTGELFF; cdr3_nt: TGTGCCAGCAGCACTGGGCAGGGAAACACCGGGGAGCTGTTTTTT
j_call: TRBJ2-5; v_call: TRBV11-2; clone_size: NA; d_call: NA; cdr3_aa: CASSLVSYWGLETQYF; cdr3_nt: TGTGCCAGCAGCTTAGTATCTTACTGGGGGCTGGAGACCCAGTACTTC
j_call: TRBJ2-5; v_call: TRBV5-1; clone_size: many; d_call: TRBD1; cdr3_aa: CASRRDRRETQYF; cdr3_nt: TGCGCCAGCAGACGGGACAGGAGAGAGACCCAGTACTTC
j_call: TRBJ2-1; v_call: TRBV5-1; clone_size: many; d_call: NA; cdr3_aa: CASSAGTARRNEQFF; cdr3_nt: TGCGCCAGCAGCGCGGGTACGGCACGTAGGAATGAGCAGTTCTTC
j_call: TRBJ2-2; v_call: TRBV9; clone_size: NA; d_call: NA; cdr3_aa: CASSPYAGVTGELSF; cdr3_nt: TGTGCCAGCAGCCCCTACGCAGGGGTTACCGGGGAGCTGTCTTTT
j_call: TRBJ2-5; v_call: TRBV19; clone_size: many; d_call: TRBD2; cdr3_aa: CASSPGTGRGGAETQYF; cdr3_nt: TGTGCCAGTAGTCCCGGGACGGGACGGGGGGGAGCTGAGACCCAGTACTTC
j_call: TRBJ2-7; v_call: TRBV5-1; clone_size: many; d_call: NA; cdr3_aa: CASSYSQGHEQYF; cdr3_nt: TGCGCCAGCAGCTATTCCCAGGGCCACGAGCAGTACTTC
j_call: TRBJ2-5; v_call: TRBV6-2/TRBV6-3; clone_size: NA; d_call: NA; cdr3_aa: CASIRHPTEETQYF; cdr3_nt: TGTGCCAGCATTAGACACCCGACGGAAGAGACCCAGTACTTC
j_call: TRBJ2-5; v_call: TRBV5-1; clone_size: NA; d_call: NA; cdr3_aa: CASSLALFDGPQETQYF; cdr3_nt: TGCGCCAGCAGCTTGGCCCTGTTCGACGGCCCCCAAGAGACCCAGTACTTC
j_call: TRBJ2-1; v_call: TRBV5-1; clone_size: NA; d_call: NA; cdr3_aa: CASSLMAEYNEQFF; cdr3_nt: TGCGCCAGCAGCTTGATGGCAGAGTACAATGAGCAGTTCTTC